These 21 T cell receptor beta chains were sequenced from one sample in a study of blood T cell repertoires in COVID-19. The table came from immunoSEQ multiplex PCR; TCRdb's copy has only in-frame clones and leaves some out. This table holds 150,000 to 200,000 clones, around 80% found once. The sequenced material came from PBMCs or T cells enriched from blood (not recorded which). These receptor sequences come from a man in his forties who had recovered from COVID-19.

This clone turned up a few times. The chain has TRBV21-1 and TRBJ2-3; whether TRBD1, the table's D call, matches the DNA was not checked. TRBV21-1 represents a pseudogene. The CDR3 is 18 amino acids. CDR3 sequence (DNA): TGTGCCAGCAGCAACGATCGTGGTAAGGCGACAGTGCCAGATACGCAGTATTTT. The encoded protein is CASSNDRGKATVPDTQYF.

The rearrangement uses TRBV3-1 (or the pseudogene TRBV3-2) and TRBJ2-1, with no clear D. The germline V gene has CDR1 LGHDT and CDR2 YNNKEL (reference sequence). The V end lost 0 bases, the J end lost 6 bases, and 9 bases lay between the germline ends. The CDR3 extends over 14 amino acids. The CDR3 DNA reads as TGTGCCAGCAGCCAAGAAATGTACGGCAATGAGCAGTTCTTC. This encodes CASSQEMYGNEQFF.

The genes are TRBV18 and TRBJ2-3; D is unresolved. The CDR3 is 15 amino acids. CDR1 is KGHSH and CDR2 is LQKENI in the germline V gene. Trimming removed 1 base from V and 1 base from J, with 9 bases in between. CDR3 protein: CASSPQAGGTDTQYF. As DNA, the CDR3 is TGTGCCAGCTCACCACAGGCAGGTGGCACAGATACGCAGTATTTT. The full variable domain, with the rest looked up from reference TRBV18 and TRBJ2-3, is NAGVMQNPRHLVRRRGQEARLRCSPMKGHSHVYWYRQLPEEGLKFMVYLQKENIIDESGMPKERFSAEFPKEGPSILRIQQVVRGDSAAYFCASSPQAGGTDTQYFGPGTRLTVL.

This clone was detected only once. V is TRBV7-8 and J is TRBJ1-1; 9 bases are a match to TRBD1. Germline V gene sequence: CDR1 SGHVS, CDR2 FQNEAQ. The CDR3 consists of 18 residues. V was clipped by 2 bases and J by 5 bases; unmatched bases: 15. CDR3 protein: CASSLRSTGTGFITEAFF. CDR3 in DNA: TGTGCCAGCAGCTTAAGGTCGACCGGGACAGGGTTTATTACTGAAGCTTTCTTT.

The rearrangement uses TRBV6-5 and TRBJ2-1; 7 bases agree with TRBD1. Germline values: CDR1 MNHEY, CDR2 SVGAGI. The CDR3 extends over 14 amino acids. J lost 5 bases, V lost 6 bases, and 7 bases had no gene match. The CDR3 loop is CASRRRDRHNEQFF. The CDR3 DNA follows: TGTGCCAGCAGACGTCGGGACAGACACAATGAGCAGTTCTTC.

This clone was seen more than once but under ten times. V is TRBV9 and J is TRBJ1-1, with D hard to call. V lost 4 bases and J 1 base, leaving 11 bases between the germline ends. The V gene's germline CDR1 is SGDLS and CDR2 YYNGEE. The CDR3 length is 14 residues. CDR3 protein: CASSPRLGNTEAFF. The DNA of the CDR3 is TGTGCCAGCAGCCCCCGCCTCGGGAACACTGAAGCTTTCTTT.

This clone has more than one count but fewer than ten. The CDR3 bases are TGTGCCAGCGGTGGACAGGGCGGAGAGACCCAGTACTTC. This sequence encodes CASGGQGGETQYF. The V call is TRBV3-1 (or the pseudogene TRBV3-2), the J call TRBJ2-5; 8 bases match TRBD1. J lost 4 bases, V lost 8 bases, and 6 bases had no gene match. The CDR3 covers 13 residues. Per the germline V gene, CDR1 is LGHDT and CDR2 is YNNKEL (reference sequence).

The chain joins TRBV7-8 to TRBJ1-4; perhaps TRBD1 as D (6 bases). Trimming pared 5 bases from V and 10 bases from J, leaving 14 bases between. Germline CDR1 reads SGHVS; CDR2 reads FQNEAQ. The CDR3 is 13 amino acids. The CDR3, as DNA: TGTGCCAGCAGCCCAGGGGAGGGTAGAAAACTGTTTTTT. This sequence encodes CASSPGEGRKLFF.

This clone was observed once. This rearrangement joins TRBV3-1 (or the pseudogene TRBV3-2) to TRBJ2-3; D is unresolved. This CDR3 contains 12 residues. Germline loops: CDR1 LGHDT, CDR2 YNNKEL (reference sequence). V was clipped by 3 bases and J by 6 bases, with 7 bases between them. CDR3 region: CASSHLSDTQYF. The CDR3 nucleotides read TGTGCCAGCAGCCACCTGAGCGATACGCAGTATTTT.

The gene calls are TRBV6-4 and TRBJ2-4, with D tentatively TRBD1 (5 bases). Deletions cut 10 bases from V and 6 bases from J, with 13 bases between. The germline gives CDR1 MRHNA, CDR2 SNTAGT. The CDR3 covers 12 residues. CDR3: CATGHPLNIQYF. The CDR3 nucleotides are TGTGCCACCGGACACCCATTAAACATTCAGTACTTC.

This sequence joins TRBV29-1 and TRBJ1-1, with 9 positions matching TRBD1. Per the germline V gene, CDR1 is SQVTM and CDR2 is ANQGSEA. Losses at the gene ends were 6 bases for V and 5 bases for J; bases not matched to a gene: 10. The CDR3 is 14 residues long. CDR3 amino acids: CSVDRGIAGTEAFF. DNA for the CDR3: TGCAGCGTGGACAGGGGAATTGCGGGAACTGAAGCTTTCTTT.

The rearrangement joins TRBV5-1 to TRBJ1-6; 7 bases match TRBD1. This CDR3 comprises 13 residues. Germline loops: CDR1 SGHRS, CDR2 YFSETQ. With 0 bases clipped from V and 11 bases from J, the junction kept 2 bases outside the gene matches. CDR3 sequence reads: CASSLAGTAPLHF. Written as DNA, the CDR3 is TGCGCCAGCAGCTTGGCGGGGACAGCACCCCTCCACTTT. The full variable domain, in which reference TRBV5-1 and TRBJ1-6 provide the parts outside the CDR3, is KAGVTQTPRYLIKTRGQQVTLSCSPISGHRSVSWYQQTPGQGLQFLFEYFSETQRNKGNFPGRFSGRQFSNSRSEMNVSTLELGDSALYLCASSLAGTAPLHFGNGTRLTVT.

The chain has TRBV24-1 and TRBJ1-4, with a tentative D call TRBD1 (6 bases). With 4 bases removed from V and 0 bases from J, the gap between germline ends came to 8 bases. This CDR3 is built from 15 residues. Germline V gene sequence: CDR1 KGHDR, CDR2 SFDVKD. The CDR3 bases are TGTGCCACCAGTGACTCAGGGGCAACTAATGAAAAACTGTTTTTT. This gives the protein CATSDSGATNEKLFF.

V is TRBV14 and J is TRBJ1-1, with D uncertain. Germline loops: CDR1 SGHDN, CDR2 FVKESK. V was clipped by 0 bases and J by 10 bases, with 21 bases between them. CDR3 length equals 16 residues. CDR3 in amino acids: CASSQDNGRPRYGAFF. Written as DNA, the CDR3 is TGTGCCAGCAGCCAAGATAATGGTCGACCGCGGTACGGAGCTTTCTTT.

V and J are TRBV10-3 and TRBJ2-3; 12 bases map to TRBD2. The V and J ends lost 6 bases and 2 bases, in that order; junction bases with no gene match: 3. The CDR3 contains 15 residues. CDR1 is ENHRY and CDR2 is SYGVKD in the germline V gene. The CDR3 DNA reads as TGTGCCATCAGGCGGACTAGCGGGATCACAGATACGCAGTATTTT. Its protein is CAIRRTSGITDTQYF.

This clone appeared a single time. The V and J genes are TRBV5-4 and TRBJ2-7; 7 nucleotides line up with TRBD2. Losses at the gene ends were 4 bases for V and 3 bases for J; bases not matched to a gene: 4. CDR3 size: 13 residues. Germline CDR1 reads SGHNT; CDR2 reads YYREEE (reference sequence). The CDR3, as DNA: TGTGCCAGCAGCGGGGGGGATCGCTACGAGCAGTACTTC. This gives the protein CASSGGDRYEQYF.

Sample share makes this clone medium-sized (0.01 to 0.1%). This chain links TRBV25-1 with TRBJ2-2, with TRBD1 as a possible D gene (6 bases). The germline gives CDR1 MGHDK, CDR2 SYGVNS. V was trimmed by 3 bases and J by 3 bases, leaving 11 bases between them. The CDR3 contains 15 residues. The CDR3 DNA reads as TGTGCCAGCAGTGATGGGCACAGGGACACCGGGGAGCTGTTTTTT. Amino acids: CASSDGHRDTGELFF.

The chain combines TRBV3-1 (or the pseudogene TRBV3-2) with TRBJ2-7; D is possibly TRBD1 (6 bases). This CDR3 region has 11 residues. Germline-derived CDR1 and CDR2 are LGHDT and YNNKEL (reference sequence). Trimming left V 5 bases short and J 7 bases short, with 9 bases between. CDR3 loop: CASSNGQEQYV. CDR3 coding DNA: TGTGCCAGCAGCAACGGACAGGAGCAGTACGTC.

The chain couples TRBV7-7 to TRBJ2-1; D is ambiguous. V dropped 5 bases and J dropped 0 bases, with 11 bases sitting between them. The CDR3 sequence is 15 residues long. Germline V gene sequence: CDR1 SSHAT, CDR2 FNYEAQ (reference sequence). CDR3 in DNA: TGTGCCAGCAGCCAAAGTCCGAGCTCCTACAATGAGCAGTTCTTC. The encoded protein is CASSQSPSSYNEQFF.

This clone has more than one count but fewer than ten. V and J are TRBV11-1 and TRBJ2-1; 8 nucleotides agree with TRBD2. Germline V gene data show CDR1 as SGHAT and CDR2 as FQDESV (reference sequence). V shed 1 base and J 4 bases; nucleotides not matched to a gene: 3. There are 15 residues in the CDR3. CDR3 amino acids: CASSLVRGGYNEQFF. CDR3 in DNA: TGTGCCAGCAGCTTAGTCCGGGGGGGGTACAATGAGCAGTTCTTC. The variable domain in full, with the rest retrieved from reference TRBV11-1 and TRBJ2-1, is EAEVAQSPRYKITEKSQAVAFWCDPISGHATLYWYRQILGQGPELLVQFQDESVVDDSQLPKDRFSAERLKGVDSTLKIQPAELGDSAMYLCASSLVRGGYNEQFFGPGTRLTVL.

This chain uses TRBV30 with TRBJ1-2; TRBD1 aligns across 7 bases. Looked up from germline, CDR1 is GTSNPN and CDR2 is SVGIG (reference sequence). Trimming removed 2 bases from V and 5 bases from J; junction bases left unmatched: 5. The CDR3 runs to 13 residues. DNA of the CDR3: TGTGCCTGGAGTTCGACAGGGCCGTATGGCTACACCTTC. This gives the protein CAWSSTGPYGYTF. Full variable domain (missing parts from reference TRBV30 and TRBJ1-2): SQTIHQWPATLVQPVGSPLSLECTVEGTSNPNLYWYRQAAGRGLQLLFYSVGIGQISSEVPQNLSASRPQDRQFILSSKKLLLSDSGFYLCAWSSTGPYGYTFGSGTRLTVV.